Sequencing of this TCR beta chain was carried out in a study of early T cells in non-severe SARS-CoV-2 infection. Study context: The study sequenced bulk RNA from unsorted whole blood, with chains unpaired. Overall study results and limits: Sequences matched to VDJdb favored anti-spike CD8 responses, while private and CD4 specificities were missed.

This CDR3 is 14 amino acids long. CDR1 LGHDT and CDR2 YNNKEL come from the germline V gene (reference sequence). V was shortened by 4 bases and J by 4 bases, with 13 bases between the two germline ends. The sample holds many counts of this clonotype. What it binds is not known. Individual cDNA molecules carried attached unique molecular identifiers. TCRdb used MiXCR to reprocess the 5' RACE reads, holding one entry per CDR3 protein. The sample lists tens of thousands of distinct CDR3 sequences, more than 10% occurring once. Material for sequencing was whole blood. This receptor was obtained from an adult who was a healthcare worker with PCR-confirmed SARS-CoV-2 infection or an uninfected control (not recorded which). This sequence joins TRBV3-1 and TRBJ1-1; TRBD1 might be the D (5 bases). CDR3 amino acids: CASSPSPGATEAFF. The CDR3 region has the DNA TGTGCCAGCAGCCCTTCGCCCGGGGCCACTGAAGCTTTCTTT.